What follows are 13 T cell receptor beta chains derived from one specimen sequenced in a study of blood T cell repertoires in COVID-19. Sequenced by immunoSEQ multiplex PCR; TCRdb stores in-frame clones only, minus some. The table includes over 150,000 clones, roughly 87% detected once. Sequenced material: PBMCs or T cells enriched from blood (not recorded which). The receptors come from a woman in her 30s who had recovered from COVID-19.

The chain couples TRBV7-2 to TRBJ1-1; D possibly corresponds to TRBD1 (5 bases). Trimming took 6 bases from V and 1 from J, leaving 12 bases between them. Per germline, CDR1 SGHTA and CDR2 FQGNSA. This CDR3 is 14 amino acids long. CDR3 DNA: TGTGCCAGCAGGTTCCGCGGGGGGAACACTGAAGCTTTCTTT. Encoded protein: CASRFRGGNTEAFF.

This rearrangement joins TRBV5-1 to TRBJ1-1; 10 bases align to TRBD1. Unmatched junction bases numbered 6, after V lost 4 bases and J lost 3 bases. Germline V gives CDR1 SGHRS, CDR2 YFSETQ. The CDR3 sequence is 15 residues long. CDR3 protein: CASSRGQGVDTEAFF. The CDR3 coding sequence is TGCGCCAGCAGCCGAGGACAGGGGGTGGACACTGAAGCTTTCTTT.

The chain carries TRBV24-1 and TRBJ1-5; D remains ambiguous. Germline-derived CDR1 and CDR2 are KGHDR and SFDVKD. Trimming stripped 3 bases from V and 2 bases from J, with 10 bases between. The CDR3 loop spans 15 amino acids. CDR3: CATSDKTLGNQPQHF. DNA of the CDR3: TGTGCCACCAGTGATAAGACATTGGGCAATCAGCCCCAGCATTTT.

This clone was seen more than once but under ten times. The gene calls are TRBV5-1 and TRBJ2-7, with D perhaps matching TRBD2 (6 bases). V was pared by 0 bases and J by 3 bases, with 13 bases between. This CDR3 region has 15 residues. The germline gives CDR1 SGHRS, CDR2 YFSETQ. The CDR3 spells CASSLDGTLYYEQYF. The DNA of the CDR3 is TGCGCCAGCAGCTTGGACGGGACTCTCTACTACGAGCAGTACTTC. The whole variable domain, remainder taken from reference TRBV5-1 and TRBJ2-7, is KAGVTQTPRYLIKTRGQQVTLSCSPISGHRSVSWYQQTPGQGLQFLFEYFSETQRNKGNFPGRFSGRQFSNSRSEMNVSTLELGDSALYLCASSLDGTLYYEQYFGPGTRLTVT.

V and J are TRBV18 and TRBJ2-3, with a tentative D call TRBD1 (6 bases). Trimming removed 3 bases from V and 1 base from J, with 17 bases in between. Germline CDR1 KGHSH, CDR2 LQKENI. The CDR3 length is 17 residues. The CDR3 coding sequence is TGTGCCAGCTCACCCCTCGGCCAGGGGTGGGGCACAGATACGCAGTATTTT. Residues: CASSPLGQGWGTDTQYF.

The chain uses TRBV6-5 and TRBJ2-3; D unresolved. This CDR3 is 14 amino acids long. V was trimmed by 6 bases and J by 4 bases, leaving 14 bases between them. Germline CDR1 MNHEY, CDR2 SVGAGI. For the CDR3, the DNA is TGTGCCAGCAGCCGCGGATCCCCTGCAGATACGCAGTATTTT. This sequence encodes CASSRGSPADTQYF.

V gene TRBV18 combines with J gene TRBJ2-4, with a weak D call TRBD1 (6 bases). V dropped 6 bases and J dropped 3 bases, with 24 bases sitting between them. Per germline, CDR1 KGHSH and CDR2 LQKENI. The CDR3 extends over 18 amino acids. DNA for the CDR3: TGTGCCAGCTCGCGAGCCTCACAGGGATTTGGCGACAAAAACATTCAGTACTTC. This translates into CASSRASQGFGDKNIQYF.

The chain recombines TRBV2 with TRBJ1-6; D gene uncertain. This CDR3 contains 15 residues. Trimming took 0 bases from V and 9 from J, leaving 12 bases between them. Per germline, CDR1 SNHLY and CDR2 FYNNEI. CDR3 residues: CASSEAGWAGSPLHF. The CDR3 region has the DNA TGTGCCAGCAGTGAAGCAGGCTGGGCTGGTTCACCCCTCCACTTT.

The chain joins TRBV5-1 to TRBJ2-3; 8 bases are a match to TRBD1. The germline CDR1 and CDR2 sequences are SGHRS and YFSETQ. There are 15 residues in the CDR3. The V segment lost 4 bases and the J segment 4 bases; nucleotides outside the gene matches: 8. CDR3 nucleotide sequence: TGCGCCAGCAGCGCAGGGACAGGTGGTGCAGATACGCAGTATTTT. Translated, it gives CASSAGTGGADTQYF.

CDR3 nucleotide sequence: TGTGCCAGCAGCGTTCGGGACAGGGGGCCTGGTGGCTACACCTTC. Its protein is CASSVRDRGPGGYTF. This chain connects TRBV9 to TRBJ1-2, with 12 bases fitting TRBD1. V was pared by 2 bases and J by 7 bases, with 6 bases of the junction left unmatched. The CDR3 runs 15 residues. CDR1 and CDR2 (germline): SGDLS, YYNGEE.

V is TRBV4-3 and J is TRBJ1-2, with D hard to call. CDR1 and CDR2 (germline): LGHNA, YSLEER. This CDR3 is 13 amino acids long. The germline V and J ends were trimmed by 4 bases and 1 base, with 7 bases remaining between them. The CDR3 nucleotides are TGCGCCAGCAGCCGAGGAGATAACTATGGCTACACCTTC. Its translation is CASSRGDNYGYTF.

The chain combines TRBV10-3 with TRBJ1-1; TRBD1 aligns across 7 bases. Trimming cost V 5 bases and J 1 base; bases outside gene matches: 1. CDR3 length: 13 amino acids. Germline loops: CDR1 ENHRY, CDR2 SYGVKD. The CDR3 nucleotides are TGTGCCATCAGTAACAGGGGGAACACTGAAGCTTTCTTT. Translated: CAISNRGNTEAFF.

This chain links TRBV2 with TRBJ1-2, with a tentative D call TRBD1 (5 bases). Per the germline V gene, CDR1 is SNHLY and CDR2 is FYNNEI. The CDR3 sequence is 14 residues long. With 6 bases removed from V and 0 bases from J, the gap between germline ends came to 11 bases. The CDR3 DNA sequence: TGTGCCAGCAGGAAACAGGAAGCTAACTATGGCTACACCTTC. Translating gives CASRKQEANYGYTF.